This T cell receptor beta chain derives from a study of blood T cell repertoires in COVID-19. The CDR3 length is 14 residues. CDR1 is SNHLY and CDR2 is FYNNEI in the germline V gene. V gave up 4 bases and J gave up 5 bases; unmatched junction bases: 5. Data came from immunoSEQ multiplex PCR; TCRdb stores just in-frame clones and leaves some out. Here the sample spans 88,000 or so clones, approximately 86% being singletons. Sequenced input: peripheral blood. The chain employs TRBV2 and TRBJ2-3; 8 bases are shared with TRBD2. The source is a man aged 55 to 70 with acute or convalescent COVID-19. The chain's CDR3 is CASSGREARDTQYF. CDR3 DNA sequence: TGTGCCAGCAGTGGGCGGGAGGCGAGAGATACGCAGTATTTT.